The source of this T cell receptor beta chain is a study of shared clonotypes between healthy human individuals (dated by TCRdb to 2019 to 2021). In terms of the full investigation: A couple of women and a few men aged 18 to 49 years were included in the cohort. Per donor, three plates each were used for CD4 naive and CD4 memory, two for CD8 naive, and one for CD8 memory. Between about 0.94 and 8.9 billion PBMCs per donor were obtained by leukapheresis. The study deeply sequenced blood TCR repertoires of about five healthy adults to estimate repertoire size and the extent of clonotype sharing between individuals. To increase sequencing depth and limit assay-specific biases, different laboratories used diverse techniques to prepare libraries and sequence TCR repertoires.

There are 14 amino acids in the CDR3, from cysteine to phenylalanine inclusive. Kept here is only the CDR3 DNA, which spans 42 bases and is read in frame from base 1. According to the germline V gene, CDR1 reads MNHNS and CDR2 reads SASEGT. V is pared back by 5 bases and J by 2 bases, with 12 bases lying between the germline termini. Results and caveats for the whole study, not just this receptor: Higher generation probabilities were observed for clonotypes shared by all four sorted-subset donors than for non-shared clonotypes. Rarefaction of sorted-subset datasets indicated incomplete sequencing despite the large sequencing depth. When a few donors were compared, the shared fraction of clonotypes was about 5% for naive CD4, 3.5% for naive CD8, about 2.5% for memory CD4, and 0.35% to 0.5% for memory CD8. Naive subsets generally had larger estimated clonotype richness than memory subsets did. The small number of donors limited the genetic and exposure-history diversity represented. Pairwise subsampling indicated that sequencing depth was expected to affect the degree of clonotype sharing among donors. Sampling was restricted to blood, and TCR repertoires in tissue are likely to differ from TCR repertoires in blood.

The donors were healthy, HIV-negative adults who had no recently reported acute infections or vaccinations. Only Caucasian adults living in Nashville, Tennessee, USA were represented among the donors. CD4+ T cells were enriched by magnetic negative selection; naive cells were then positively selected on CD45RA, and the negative fraction formed the memory subset. After blood collection by leukapheresis, PBMCs were isolated using Ficoll-Histopaque density gradient centrifugation and then cryopreserved in the vapor phase of liquid nitrogen. Purity and quantity of every magnetically sorted T cell population were checked by analytical flow cytometry. From each sorted fraction, genomic DNA was isolated and quantified by UV absorbance on a Nanodrop 2000c. Turning to this clone: The clone's antigen remains unknown. The record has no base qualities; no much larger clone is one base away.

Using the deep immunoSEQ assay, multiplex PCR amplified TCR CDR3 regions from genomic DNA. Extracted genomic DNA from each cell subset was distributed evenly across all wells of several immunoSEQ 96-well plates, and each plate was treated as a replicate. For sorted subsets, roughly 200 ng genomic DNA, equal to 25,000 to 35,000 T cell genomes, was loaded into each replicate PCR. Purified libraries were quantified with a Qubit 3.0 fluorometer, sized on a Bioanalyzer 2100, and re-quantified with the KAPA Library Quantification kit. Each immunoSEQ 96-well plate was sequenced on its own single-read 150-cycle Illumina NextSeq 550 flow cell. Per the original workflow: Because the immunoSEQ output held only junctional sequences and lacked quality scores, the filtering could not match the filtering applied to full-length reads. To assign V/J genes and CDR3, sequences were annotated using PyIR, a Python wrapper for IgBLAST v1.9, with IMGT germline references. Any read was removed if the V/J assignment was weak (E-value above 1e-6), the CDR3 was missing, or the read contained stop codons, out-of-frame junctions, or ambiguous translated residues. V3J clonotypes were defined as sequences sharing the same inferred V gene, J gene, and CDR3 amino acid sequence. Percentage overlap between repertoires was calculated by dividing the number of shared unique clonotypes by the size of the smaller repertoire. RTK rarefaction, the Chao1 estimator, and Recon v2.1 estimates of unobserved clonotypes were used to assess repertoire richness. OLGA was used to compute generation probabilities for all TCRbeta clonotypes that the gDNA method yielded from a handful of donors. TCRdb mirrors the immuneACCESS table, restricted to in-frame sequences. Some clones are absent from its copies; in checked studies, under half trace to an unresolved V gene, and the reason for the others is unknown. That table is the source of V, J and clone size, and D and trimming were worked out from the DNA. Present in this sample are over 2 million clones, 85% to 95% of which were seen just once. 0.13% of the sample comes from the top ten.

Sequencing was carried out using naive CD4+ T cells sorted from blood. Interpreted using the paper, the cell subset or site label stands for: CD45RA+ positively selected. The V and J genes are TRBV6-1 and TRBJ2-5, with the D gene tentatively TRBD1 or TRBD2, based on 6 matching bases in each. This receptor was identified in a man aged 18 to 30 in good health. In nucleotide form, the sequence is TGTGCCAGCAGTCTAGGGGGACTTCAAGAGACCCAGTACTTC. This is translated as CASSLGGLQETQYF.